The 28 T cell receptor beta chains below were found in one sample sequenced in a study of human T cells and chemical hapten exposure. Time point indicated: patch test 2, 6 weeks after DPC sensitization. Treatment reported: therapeutic diphenylcyclopropenone sensitization with weekly scalp DPC. TCRdb reanalysed the RACE reads using MiXCR and keeps one entry per CDR3 protein. The repertoire has nearly 55,000 distinct CDR3 sequences, more than 9% of them found once; the top ten carry over 1.5%. This sample comprised whole blood, obtained in connection with sensitization to the hapten diphenylcyclopropenone (DPC). These receptor sequences come from a woman in her forties or fifties with alopecia areata. Some clones in this sample may be carry-over from other donors' samples.

There are a few counts of this clonotype. The rearrangement links TRBV10-1 to TRBJ1-3; no reliable D call. Trimming took 0 bases from V and 0 from J, leaving 15 bases between them. Germline V lookup: CDR1 WNHNN, CDR2 SYGVQD (reference sequence). The CDR3 loop spans 18 amino acids. The CDR3 DNA is TGCGCCAGCAGTGAGTCGAAGGTTACCGTATACTCTGGAAACACCATATATTTT. Its protein is CASSESKVTVYSGNTIYF.

The J gene is TRBJ1-2, the V gene TRBV6-6, with a weak D call TRBD1 (5 bases). This CDR3 spans 13 amino acids. Trimming left V 6 bases short and J 0 bases short, with 8 bases between. The germline V gene has CDR1 MNHNY and CDR2 SVGAGI (reference sequence). CDR3 sequence reads: CASSGDSNYGYTF. CDR3 nucleotides: TGTGCCAGCAGCGGGGACTCTAACTATGGCTACACCTTC.

This chain uses TRBV28 with TRBJ1-5; TRBD1 aligns across 9 bases. After removal of 6 bases from V and 4 bases from J, the junction contained 4 bases not matched to a gene. The CDR3 sequence is 14 residues long. Germline V gene lookup returns CDR1 MDHEN and CDR2 SYDVKM. The CDR3 is CASRQGQGNQPQHF. In DNA form, the CDR3 reads TGTGCCAGCAGGCAAGGACAGGGGAATCAGCCCCAGCATTTT.

J is TRBJ1-1 and V is TRBV11-2; 7 nucleotides match TRBD1. This CDR3 contains 15 residues. J lost 2 bases, V lost 5 bases, and 8 bases had no gene match. CDR1 and CDR2 (germline): SGHAT, FQNNGV. The CDR3 region has the DNA TGTGCCAGCAGCGTACGACAGGGAGGAAACACTGAAGCTTTCTTT. It codes for CASSVRQGGNTEAFF.

There are many counts of this clonotype. The rearrangement uses TRBV10-1 and TRBJ2-1, with 8 bases that match TRBD2. In germline, CDR1 is WNHNN, CDR2 SYGVQD (reference sequence). The CDR3 contains 15 residues. V lost 0 bases and J lost 8; bases outside the gene matches: 6. This chain's CDR3 is CASSESIAGSDEQFF. In nucleotides, the CDR3 is TGCGCCAGCAGTGAGTCGATAGCGGGGAGCGATGAGCAGTTCTTC.

This clonotype occurred many times. V gene TRBV5-1 combines with J gene TRBJ1-1; D may be TRBD1 (5 bases). The V end was cut by 2 bases, the J end by 4 bases, with 9 bases between. The germline CDR1 and CDR2 sequences are SGHRS and YFSETQ. The CDR3 covers 13 residues. Written as DNA, the CDR3 is TGCGCCAGCAGCTTAGAGGGGCCCACTGAAGCTTTCTTT. Protein sequence: CASSLEGPTEAFF.

This clonotype was seen repeatedly, ten times or more. The V gene is TRBV6-6, the J gene TRBJ1-3; 8 bases agree with TRBD1. The CDR3 spans 15 residues. Germline trimming cut 5 bases from V and 4 bases from J; bases unmatched to any gene: 7. Germline assignment: CDR1 MNHNY and CDR2 SVGAGI (reference sequence). The chain's CDR3 is CASSLFGQGGNTIYF. CDR3 nucleotide sequence: TGTGCCAGCAGTCTCTTCGGACAGGGCGGAAACACCATATATTTT.

This clonotype was picked up a small number of times. This chain joins TRBV3-1 and TRBJ2-1; the D is unclear. This CDR3 spans 12 amino acids. Germline loops: CDR1 LGHDT, CDR2 YNNKEL (reference sequence). Between the trimmed V and J ends, which lost 7 bases and 4 bases, there was a span of 8 bases. As DNA, the CDR3 is TGTGCCAGCACCTGGGGTTACAATGAGCAGTTCTTC. As protein: CASTWGYNEQFF.

This clonotype was detected ten times or more. This sequence joins TRBV28 and TRBJ1-5; D is ambiguous. The CDR3 consists of 15 residues. The germline gives CDR1 MDHEN, CDR2 SYDVKM. The V and J ends lost 7 bases and 4 bases respectively, with 17 bases between them. Here the CDR3 reads CASTFQQALNQPQHF. The CDR3 nucleotides read TGTGCCAGCACCTTCCAGCAGGCACTTAATCAGCCCCAGCATTTT.

This clonotype has ten or more counts. This sequence joins TRBV29-1 and TRBJ1-5; D ambiguous. Per germline, CDR1 SQVTM and CDR2 ANQGSEA. V lost 5 bases and J 0 bases, leaving 41 bases between the germline ends. The CDR3 is 24 amino acids. The CDR3 DNA reads TGCAGCGTTCCCTGGAGTAGGCCTTTTTTGTTTTCGGGCCCGCATCACGCTAGCAATCAGCCCCAGCATTTT. This gives the protein CSVPWSRPFLFSGPHHASNQPQHF.

The genes are TRBV11-2 and TRBJ2-5; D is undetermined. Germline CDR1 and CDR2: SGHAT and FQNNGV. The germline V and J ends were trimmed by 3 bases and 7 bases, with 6 bases remaining between them. The CDR3 extends over 11 amino acids. The chain's CDR3 is CASSFLGTQYF. The CDR3 DNA sequence: TGTGCCAGCAGCTTTCTGGGGACCCAGTACTTC.

This clonotype was detected many times. This chain links TRBV5-5 with TRBJ1-2, with 11 bases aligning to TRBD1. CDR1 SGHKS and CDR2 YYEKEE come from the germline V gene (reference sequence). Unmatched junction bases numbered 14, after V lost 3 bases and J lost 4 bases. The CDR3 extends over 18 amino acids. In DNA, the CDR3 is TGTGCCAGCAGCTCCGCGCCTGCCGGGACAGGGGGTATCTATGGCTACACCTTC. Translation gives CASSSAPAGTGGIYGYTF.

In its sample, this clonotype was seen many times. J is TRBJ2-3 and V is TRBV20-1; 10 nucleotides line up with TRBD2. This CDR3 has 16 amino acids. The junction had 15 bases not matched to a gene; V was cut back by 6 bases and J by 6 bases. From germline, CDR1 is DFQATT and CDR2 SNEGSKA (reference sequence). CDR3 sequence reads: CSAHASLAGASDTQYF. CDR3 nucleotide sequence: TGCAGTGCCCATGCAAGTCTAGCGGGAGCATCGGATACGCAGTATTTT.

CDR3 sequence (DNA): TGTGCCAGTAGTATAGCAGGGCCGCGGGCGGAGACCCAGTACTTC. Translation gives CASSIAGPRAETQYF. The chain recombines TRBV19 with TRBJ2-5; TRBD1 or TRBD2 may be the D gene (5 bases each). Germline CDR1 is LNHDA and CDR2 is SQIVND (reference sequence). This CDR3 is 15 amino acids long. V was trimmed by 1 base and J by 5 bases, leaving 14 bases between them.

The DNA for the CDR3 is TGCGCCAGCAGCTTCAAGCAGAACACCGGGGAGCTGTTTTTT. Translation gives CASSFKQNTGELFF. The rearrangement joins TRBV5-1 to TRBJ2-2; unclear D gene. This CDR3 region has 14 residues. The germline gives CDR1 SGHRS, CDR2 YFSETQ. V lost 2 bases and J lost 1, with 6 bases in between.

The chain couples TRBV7-9 to TRBJ2-2; no clear D gene. Germline loops: CDR1 SEHNR, CDR2 FQNEAQ (reference sequence). The V gene lost 5 bases and the J gene lost 6 bases, with 13 bases spanning the gap. The CDR3 contains 14 residues. The CDR3 region has the DNA TGTGCCAGCAGCCTGGACGTCTTGGCCGGGGAGCTGTTTTTT. This translates into CASSLDVLAGELFF.

The J gene is TRBJ2-3, the V gene TRBV20-1; TRBD2 matches 9 bases. The ends lost 6 bases at V and 4 bases at J; junction bases unmatched: 8. The CDR3 consists of 14 residues. Germline-derived CDR1 and CDR2 are DFQATT and SNEGSKA (reference sequence). In DNA form, the CDR3 reads TGCAGTGCCCCACTAGCGGGCGGGGCAGATACGCAGTATTTT. Translation: CSAPLAGGADTQYF.

V is TRBV19 and J is TRBJ2-1; tentatively, D is TRBD1 (6 bases). V lost 6 bases and J lost 6, with 24 bases in between. The CDR3 has 17 amino acids. Germline V CDR1 and CDR2: LNHDA, SQIVND (reference sequence). CDR3 coding DNA: TGTGCCAGTAGACGTACAGGGTTTTCCCCCCGCAGCAATGAGCAGTTCTTC. It encodes CASRRTGFSPRSNEQFF.

This clonotype has only a few counts. This chain connects TRBV29-1 to TRBJ1-1; TRBD1 is a possible D gene (6 bases). The V end was cut by 6 bases, the J end by 1 base, with 15 bases between. The CDR3 loop spans 14 amino acids. Germline assignment: CDR1 SQVTM and CDR2 ANQGSEA. CDR3 DNA: TGCAGCGTCAGGGGTGGAAAATGGAACACTGAAGCTTTCTTT. It specifies CSVRGGKWNTEAFF.

The sample holds a few counts of this clonotype. The V gene is TRBV7-2, the J gene TRBJ1-1; no clear D. Germline V gives CDR1 SGHTA, CDR2 FQGNSA. Trimming left V 6 bases short and J 2 bases short, with 10 bases between. The CDR3 is 13 amino acids. The CDR3 here is CASRTYLNTEAFF. CDR3 nucleotide sequence: TGTGCCAGCAGAACATACCTCAACACTGAAGCTTTCTTT.

This sequence joins TRBV6-2 or TRBV6-3 and TRBJ2-1, with a tentative D call TRBD2 (6 bases). From germline, CDR1 is MNHEY and CDR2 SVGEGT. The V and J ends lost 0 bases and 0 bases respectively, with 9 bases between them. The CDR3 has 16 residues. The CDR3, as DNA: TGTGCCAGCAGTTACTCGGCGGGGATCTCCTACAATGAGCAGTTCTTC. This encodes CASSYSAGISYNEQFF.

This clonotype was counted at least ten times. This sequence joins TRBV7-9 and TRBJ1-5, with unresolved D. The V end was cut by 3 bases, the J end by 3 bases, with 3 bases between. The V gene's germline CDR1 is SEHNR and CDR2 FQNEAQ (reference sequence). The length of the CDR3 is 12 residues. The DNA for the CDR3 is TGTGCCAGCAGCTTTTACAATCAGCCCCAGCATTTT. Protein sequence: CASSFYNQPQHF. Full variable domain (remainder filled in from reference TRBV7-9 and TRBJ1-5): DTGVSQNPRHKITKRGQNVTFRCDPISEHNRLYWYRQTLGQGPEFLTYFQNEAQLEKSRLLSDRFSAERPKGSFSTLEIQRTEQGDSAMYLCASSFYNQPQHFGDGTRLSIL.

The chain employs TRBV2 and TRBJ1-1; unclear D gene. CDR3 length: 11 residues. The V gene's germline CDR1 is SNHLY and CDR2 FYNNEI. Trimming took 6 bases from V and 7 from J, leaving 9 bases between them. CDR3 residues: CASRVPGEAFF. Here the CDR3 DNA reads TGTGCCAGCAGAGTTCCAGGTGAAGCTTTCTTT.

The genes are TRBV5-6 and TRBJ2-1; D unresolved. Per germline, CDR1 SGHDT and CDR2 YYEEEE. V dropped 0 bases and J dropped 0 bases, with 10 bases sitting between them. The CDR3 runs 16 residues. The CDR3 loop reads CASSLEAVSSYNEQFF. The CDR3 nucleotides are TGTGCCAGCAGCTTGGAGGCGGTCAGCTCCTACAATGAGCAGTTCTTC.

This clonotype has ten or more counts. CDR3 nucleotide sequence: TGTGCCAGCAGGACAGGGTATGAAGAGTTCTTC. As protein: CASRTGYEEFF. This chain uses TRBV6-5 with TRBJ2-1, with 7 positions matching TRBD1. The germline V gene encodes CDR1 MNHEY and CDR2 SVGAGI. Trimming took 6 bases from V and 14 from J; bases not matched to a gene: 7. The CDR3 is 11 amino acids.

Within the sample, this clonotype is medium-sized. The rearrangement links TRBV7-2 to TRBJ2-5, with 7 bases identical to TRBD1. The junction had 7 bases not matched to a gene; V was cut back by 1 base and J by 5 bases. The CDR3 totals 15 residues. Per the germline V gene, CDR1 is SGHTA and CDR2 is FQGNSA. Written as DNA, the CDR3 is TGTGCCAGCAGCTTAGTGGGAAGGACAGGCGAGACCCAGTACTTC. Translated, it gives CASSLVGRTGETQYF.

V and J are TRBV4-3 and TRBJ1-2; D not resolved. Germline CDR1 reads LGHNA; CDR2 reads YSLEER. This CDR3 is 14 amino acids long. Trimming removed 1 base from V and 6 bases from J, with 12 bases in between. As DNA, the CDR3 is TGCGCCAGCAGCCAAGTAGGTCAGACCCATGGCTACACCTTC. Translating it yields CASSQVGQTHGYTF.

This clonotype was observed at least ten times. The V call is TRBV28, the J call TRBJ1-6; the D gene is possibly TRBD1 (5 bases). This CDR3 comprises 12 residues. The germline CDR1 and CDR2 sequences are MDHEN and SYDVKM. Trimming stripped 5 bases from V and 7 bases from J, with 6 bases between. This CDR3 is CASSRGNSPLHF. The CDR3 DNA follows: TGTGCCAGCAGTCGGGGGAATTCACCCCTCCACTTT.